This T cell receptor (beta chain) was profiled in a study of technical replicates of blood from several donors. The CDR3 is 13 residues long. Trimming took off 6 bases at V and 0 bases at J, with 8 bases between the two ends. Germline values: CDR1 SGHTA, CDR2 FQGNSA. Generated by immunoSEQ multiplex PCR, the TCRdb table keeps only in-frame clones and is missing some. The sample contains tens of thousands of clones, around 94% of which appear only once. The sequenced sample was T cells isolated from PBMCs. The rearrangement uses TRBV7-2 and TRBJ1-1, with D unresolved. This clonotype originated in a human donor in good health. CDR3: CASRADLNTEAFF. The DNA for the CDR3 is TGTGCCAGCAGGGCCGACTTGAACACTGAAGCTTTCTTT.